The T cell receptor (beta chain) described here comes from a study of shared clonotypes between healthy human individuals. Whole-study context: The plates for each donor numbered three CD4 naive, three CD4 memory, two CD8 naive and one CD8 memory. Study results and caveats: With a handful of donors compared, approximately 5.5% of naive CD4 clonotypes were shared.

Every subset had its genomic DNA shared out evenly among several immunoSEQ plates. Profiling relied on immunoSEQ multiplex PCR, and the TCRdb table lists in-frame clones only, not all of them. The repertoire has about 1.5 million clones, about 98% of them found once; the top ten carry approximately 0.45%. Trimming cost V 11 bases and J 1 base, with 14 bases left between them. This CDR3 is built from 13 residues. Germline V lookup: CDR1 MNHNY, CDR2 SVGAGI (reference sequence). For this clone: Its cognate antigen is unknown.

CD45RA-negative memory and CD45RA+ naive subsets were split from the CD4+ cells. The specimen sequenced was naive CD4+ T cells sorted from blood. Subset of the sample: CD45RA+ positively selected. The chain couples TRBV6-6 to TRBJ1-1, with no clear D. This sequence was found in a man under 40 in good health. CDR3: CARNGGENTEAFF. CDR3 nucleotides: TGTGCCCGCAACGGCGGAGAGAACACTGAAGCTTTCTTT.